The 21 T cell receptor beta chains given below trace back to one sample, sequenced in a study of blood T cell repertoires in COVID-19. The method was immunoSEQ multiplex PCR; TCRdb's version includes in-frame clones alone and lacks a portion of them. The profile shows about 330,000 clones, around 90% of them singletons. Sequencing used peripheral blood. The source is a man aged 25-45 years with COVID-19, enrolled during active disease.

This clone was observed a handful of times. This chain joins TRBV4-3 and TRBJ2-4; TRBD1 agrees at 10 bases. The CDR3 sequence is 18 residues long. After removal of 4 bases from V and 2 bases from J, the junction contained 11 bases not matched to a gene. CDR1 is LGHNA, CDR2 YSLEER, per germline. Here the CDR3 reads CASSPGAGTGDSKNIQYF. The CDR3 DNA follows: TGCGCCAGCAGCCCCGGGGCTGGGACAGGGGATTCCAAAAACATTCAGTACTTC.

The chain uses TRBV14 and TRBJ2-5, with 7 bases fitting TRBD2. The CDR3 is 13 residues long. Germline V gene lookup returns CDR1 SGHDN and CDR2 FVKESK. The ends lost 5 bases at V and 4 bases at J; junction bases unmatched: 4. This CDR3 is CASSGRGRETQYF. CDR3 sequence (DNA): TGTGCCAGCAGCGGGCGCGGGAGAGAGACCCAGTACTTC.

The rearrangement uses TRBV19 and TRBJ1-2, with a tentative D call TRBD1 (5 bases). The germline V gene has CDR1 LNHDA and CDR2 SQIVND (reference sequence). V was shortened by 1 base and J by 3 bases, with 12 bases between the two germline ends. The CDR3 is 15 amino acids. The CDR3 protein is CASSIARTSDYGYTF. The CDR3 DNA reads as TGTGCCAGTAGTATAGCTAGGACATCCGACTATGGCTACACCTTC.

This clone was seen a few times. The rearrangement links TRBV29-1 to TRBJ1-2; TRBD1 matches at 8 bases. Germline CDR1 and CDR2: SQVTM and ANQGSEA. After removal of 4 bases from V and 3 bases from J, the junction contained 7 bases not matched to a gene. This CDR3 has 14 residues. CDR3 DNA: TGCAGCGTTGCAGGACAGGGTGGCTACTATGGCTACACCTTC. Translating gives CSVAGQGGYYGYTF.

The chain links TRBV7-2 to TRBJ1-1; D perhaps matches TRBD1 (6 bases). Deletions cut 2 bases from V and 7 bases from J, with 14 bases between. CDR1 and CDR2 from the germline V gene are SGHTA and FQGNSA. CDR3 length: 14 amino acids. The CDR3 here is CASSLIAGAGEAFF. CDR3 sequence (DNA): TGTGCCAGCAGCTTAATTGCGGGGGCGGGTGAAGCTTTCTTT. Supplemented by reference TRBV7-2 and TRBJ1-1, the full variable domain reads GAGVSQSPSNKVTEKGKDVELRCDPISGHTALYWYRQSLGQGLEFLIYFQGNSAPDKSGLPSDRFSAERTGGSVSTLTIQRTQQEDSAVYLCASSLIAGAGEAFFGQGTRLTVV.

CDR3 in amino acids: CASSTGQGDQPQHF. The CDR3 region has the DNA TGCGCCAGCAGCACAGGACAGGGGGATCAGCCCCAGCATTTT. The chain is built from TRBV5-1 and TRBJ1-5; 10 nucleotides match TRBD1. Germline CDR1 reads SGHRS; CDR2 reads YFSETQ. The CDR3 extends over 14 amino acids. V lost 4 bases to trimming and J lost 5 bases; unmatched junction nucleotides: 3.

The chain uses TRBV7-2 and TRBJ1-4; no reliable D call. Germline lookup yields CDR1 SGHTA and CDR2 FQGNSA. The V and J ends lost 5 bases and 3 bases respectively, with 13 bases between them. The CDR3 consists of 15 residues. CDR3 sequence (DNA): TGTGCCAGCAGCCGGGGTCAGGTCCCTAATGAAAAACTGTTTTTT. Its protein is CASSRGQVPNEKLFF.

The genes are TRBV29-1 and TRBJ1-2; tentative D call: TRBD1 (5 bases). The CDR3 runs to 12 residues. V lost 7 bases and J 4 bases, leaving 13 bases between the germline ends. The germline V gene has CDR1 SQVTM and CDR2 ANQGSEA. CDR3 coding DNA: TGCAGCGACCGGCAAGGGGCCTATGGCTACACCTTC. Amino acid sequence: CSDRQGAYGYTF. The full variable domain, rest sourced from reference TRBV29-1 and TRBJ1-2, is SAVISQKPSRDICQRGTSLTIQCQVDSQVTMMFWYRQQPGQSLTLIATANQGSEATYESGFVIDKFPISRPNLTFSTLTVSNMSPEDSSIYLCSDRQGAYGYTFGSGTRLTVV.

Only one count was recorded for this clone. DNA for the CDR3: TGTGCCAGCAGCCCGGACAGGTTTAATGAAAAACTGTTTTTT. This gives the protein CASSPDRFNEKLFF. This chain uses TRBV4-2 with TRBJ1-4, with TRBD1 matching over 7 bases. CDR1 and CDR2 from the germline V gene are LGHNA and YNFKEQ. CDR3 length equals 14 residues. With 4 bases clipped from V and 4 bases from J, the junction kept 3 bases outside the gene matches.

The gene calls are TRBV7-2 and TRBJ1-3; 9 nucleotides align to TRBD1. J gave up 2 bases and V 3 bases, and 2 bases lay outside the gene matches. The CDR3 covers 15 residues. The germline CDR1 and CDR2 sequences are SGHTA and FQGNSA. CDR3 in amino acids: CASSLGQGAGNTIYF. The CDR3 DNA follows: TGTGCCAGCAGCTTGGGACAGGGCGCTGGAAACACCATATATTTT.

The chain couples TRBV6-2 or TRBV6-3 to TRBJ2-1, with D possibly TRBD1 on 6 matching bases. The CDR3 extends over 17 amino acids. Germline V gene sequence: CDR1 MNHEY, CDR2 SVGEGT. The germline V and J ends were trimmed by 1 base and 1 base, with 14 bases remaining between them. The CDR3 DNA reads TGTGCCAGCAGTTACTACCCCTCAGGGGTTTCCTACAATGAGCAGTTCTTC. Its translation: CASSYYPSGVSYNEQFF.

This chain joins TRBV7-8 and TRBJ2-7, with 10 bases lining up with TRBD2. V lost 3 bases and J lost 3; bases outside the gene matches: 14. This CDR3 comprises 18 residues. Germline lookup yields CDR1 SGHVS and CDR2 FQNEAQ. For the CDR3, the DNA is TGTGCCAGCAGCTTTTGGCTAGCGGGAGTTAACGGGCTCTACGAGCAGTACTTC. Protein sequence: CASSFWLAGVNGLYEQYF.

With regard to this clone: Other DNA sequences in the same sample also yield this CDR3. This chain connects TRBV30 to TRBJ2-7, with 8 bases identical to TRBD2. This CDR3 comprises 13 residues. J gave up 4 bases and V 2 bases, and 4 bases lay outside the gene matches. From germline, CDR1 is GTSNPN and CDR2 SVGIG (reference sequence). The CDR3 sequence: CAWSSGSLYEQYF. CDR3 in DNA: TGTGCCTGGAGTAGCGGGAGCTTGTACGAGCAGTACTTC.

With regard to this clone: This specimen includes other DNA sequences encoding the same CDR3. The CDR3 region is CASSGTGVETQYF. The CDR3 coding sequence is TGTGCCAGTTCCGGGACAGGGGTTGAGACCCAGTACTTC. The chain couples TRBV19 to TRBJ2-5; 10 bases are shared with TRBD1. With V trimmed by 8 bases and J by 5 bases, 5 bases remained unmatched. CDR1 and CDR2 from the germline V gene are LNHDA and SQIVND (reference sequence). The length of the CDR3 is 13 residues.

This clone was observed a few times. The CDR3 spells CASSLYGLGGQTDGYTF. CDR3 nucleotides: TGTGCCAGCAGTTTATATGGGTTAGGAGGACAGACGGATGGCTACACCTTC. The chain carries TRBV27 and TRBJ1-2; weak D call: TRBD1 (6 bases). CDR3 size: 17 residues. Germline V gene sequence: CDR1 MNHEY, CDR2 SMNVEV (reference sequence). Trimming removed 1 base from V and 6 bases from J, with 21 bases in between.

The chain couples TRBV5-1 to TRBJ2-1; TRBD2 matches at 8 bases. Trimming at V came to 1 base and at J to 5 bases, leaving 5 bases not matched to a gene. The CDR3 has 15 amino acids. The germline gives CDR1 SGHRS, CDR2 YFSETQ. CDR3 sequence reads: CASSLLVTSDNEQFF. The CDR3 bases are TGCGCCAGCAGCTTGCTTGTGACTAGCGACAATGAGCAGTTCTTC. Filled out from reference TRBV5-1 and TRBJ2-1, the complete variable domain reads KAGVTQTPRYLIKTRGQQVTLSCSPISGHRSVSWYQQTPGQGLQFLFEYFSETQRNKGNFPGRFSGRQFSNSRSEMNVSTLELGDSALYLCASSLLVTSDNEQFFGPGTRLTVL.

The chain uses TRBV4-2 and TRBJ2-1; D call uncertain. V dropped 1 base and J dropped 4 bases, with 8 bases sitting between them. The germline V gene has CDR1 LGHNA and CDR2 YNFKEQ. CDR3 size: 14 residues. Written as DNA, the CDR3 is TGTGCCAGCAGCCAAGTCTCAGGTTACAATGAGCAGTTCTTC. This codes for CASSQVSGYNEQFF.

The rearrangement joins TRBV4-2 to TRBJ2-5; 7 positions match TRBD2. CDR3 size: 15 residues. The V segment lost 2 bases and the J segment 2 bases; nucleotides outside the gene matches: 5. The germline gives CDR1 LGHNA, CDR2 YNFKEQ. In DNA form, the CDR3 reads TGTGCCAGCAGCCAACGGGGGGACTCTCAAGAGACCCAGTACTTC. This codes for CASSQRGDSQETQYF.

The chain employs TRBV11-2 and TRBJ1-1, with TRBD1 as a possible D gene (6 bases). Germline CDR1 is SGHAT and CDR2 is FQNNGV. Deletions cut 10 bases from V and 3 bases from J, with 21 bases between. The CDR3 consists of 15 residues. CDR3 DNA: TGTGCCACTATGGGACAATATGCGTCGGACACTGAAGCTTTCTTT. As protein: CATMGQYASDTEAFF. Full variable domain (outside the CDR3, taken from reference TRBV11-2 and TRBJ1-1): EAGVAQSPRYKIIEKRQSVAFWCNPISGHATLYWYQQILGQGPKLLIQFQNNGVVDDSQLPKDRFSAERLKGVDSTLKIQPAKLEDSAVYLCATMGQYASDTEAFFGQGTRLTVV.

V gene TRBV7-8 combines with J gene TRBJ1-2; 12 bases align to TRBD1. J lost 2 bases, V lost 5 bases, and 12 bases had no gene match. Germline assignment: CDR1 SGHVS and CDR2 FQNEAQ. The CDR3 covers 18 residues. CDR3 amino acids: CASSTGSPGQGANYGYTF. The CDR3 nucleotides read TGTGCCAGCAGCACTGGGTCGCCGGGACAGGGGGCGAACTATGGCTACACCTTC. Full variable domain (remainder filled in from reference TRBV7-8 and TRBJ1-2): GAGVSQSPRYKVAKRGQDVALRCDPISGHVSLFWYQQALGQGPEFLTYFQNEAQLDKSGLPSDRFFAERPEGSVSTLKIQRTQQEDSAVYLCASSTGSPGQGANYGYTFGSGTRLTVV.

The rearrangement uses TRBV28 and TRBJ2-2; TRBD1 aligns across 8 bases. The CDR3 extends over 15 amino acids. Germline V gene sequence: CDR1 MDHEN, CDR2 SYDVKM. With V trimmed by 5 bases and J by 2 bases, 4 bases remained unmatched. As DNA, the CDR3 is TGTGCCAGCAGTCTGACAGGGGACAACACCGGGGAGCTGTTTTTT. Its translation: CASSLTGDNTGELFF.